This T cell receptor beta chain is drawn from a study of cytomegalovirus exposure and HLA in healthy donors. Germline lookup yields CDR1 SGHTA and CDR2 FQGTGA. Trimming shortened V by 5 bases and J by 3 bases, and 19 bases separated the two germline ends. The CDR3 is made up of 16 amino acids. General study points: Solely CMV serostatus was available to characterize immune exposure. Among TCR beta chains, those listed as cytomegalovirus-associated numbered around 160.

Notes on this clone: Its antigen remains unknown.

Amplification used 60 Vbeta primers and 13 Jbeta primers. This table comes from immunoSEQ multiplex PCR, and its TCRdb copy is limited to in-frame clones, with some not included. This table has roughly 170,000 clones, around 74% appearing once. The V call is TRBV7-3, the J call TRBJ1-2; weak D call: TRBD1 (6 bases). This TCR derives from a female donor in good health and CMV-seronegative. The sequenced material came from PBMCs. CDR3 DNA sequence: TGTGCCAGCAGCCCAACGGGGGGCGGATCGTACTATGGCTACACCTTC. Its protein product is CASSPTGGGSYYGYTF.